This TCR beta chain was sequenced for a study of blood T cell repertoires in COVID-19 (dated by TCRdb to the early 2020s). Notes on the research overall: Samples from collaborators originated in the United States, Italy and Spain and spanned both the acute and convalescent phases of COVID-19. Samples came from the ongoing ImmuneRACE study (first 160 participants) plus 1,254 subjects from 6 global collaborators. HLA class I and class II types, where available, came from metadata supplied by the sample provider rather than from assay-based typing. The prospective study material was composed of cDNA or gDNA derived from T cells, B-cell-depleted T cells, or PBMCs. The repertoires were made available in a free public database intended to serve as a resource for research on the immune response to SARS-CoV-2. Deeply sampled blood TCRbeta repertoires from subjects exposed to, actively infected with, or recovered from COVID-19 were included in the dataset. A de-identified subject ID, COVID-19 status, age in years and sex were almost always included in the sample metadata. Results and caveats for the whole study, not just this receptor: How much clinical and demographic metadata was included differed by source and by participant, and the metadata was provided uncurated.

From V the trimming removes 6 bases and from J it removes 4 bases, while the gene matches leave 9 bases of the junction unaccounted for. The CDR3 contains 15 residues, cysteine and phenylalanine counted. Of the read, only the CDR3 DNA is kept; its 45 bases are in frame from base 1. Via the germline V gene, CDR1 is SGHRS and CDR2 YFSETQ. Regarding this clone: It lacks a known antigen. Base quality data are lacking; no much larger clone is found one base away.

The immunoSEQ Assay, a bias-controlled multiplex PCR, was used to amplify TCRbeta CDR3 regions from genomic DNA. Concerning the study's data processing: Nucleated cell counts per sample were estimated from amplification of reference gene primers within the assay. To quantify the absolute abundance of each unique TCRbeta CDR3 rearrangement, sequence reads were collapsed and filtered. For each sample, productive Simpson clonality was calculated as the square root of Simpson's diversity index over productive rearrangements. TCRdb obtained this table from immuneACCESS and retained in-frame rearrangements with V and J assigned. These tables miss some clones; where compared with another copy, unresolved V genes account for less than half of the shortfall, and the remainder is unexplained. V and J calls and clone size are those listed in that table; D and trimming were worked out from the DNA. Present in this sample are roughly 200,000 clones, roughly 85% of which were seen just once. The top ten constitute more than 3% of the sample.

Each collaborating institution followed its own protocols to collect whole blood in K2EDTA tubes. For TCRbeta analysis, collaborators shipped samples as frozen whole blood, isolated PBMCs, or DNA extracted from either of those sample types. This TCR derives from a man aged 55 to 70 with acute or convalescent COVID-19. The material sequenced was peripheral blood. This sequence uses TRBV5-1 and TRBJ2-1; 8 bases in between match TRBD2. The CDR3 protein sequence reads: CASTVAGPGYNEQFF. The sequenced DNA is TGCGCCAGCACCGTAGCGGGACCGGGGTACAATGAGCAGTTCTTC. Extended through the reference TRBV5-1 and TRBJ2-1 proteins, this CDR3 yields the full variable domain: KAGVTQTPRYLIKTRGQQVTLSCSPISGHRSVSWYQQTPGQGLQFLFEYFSETQRNKGNFPGRFSGRQFSNSRSEMNVSTLELGDSALYLCASTVAGPGYNEQFFGPGTRLTVL.